Reported below is one TCR beta chain. Antigen specificity is unknown. These data belong to a study of cytomegalovirus exposure and HLA in healthy donors. On the study more broadly: A previous analysis identified 100 million to 120 million unique TCR beta sequences derived from some 170 million T cells. Study-level results: Per a prior analysis, the majority of TCR beta V segments were productive roughly 90% or roughly 30% of the time. For most TCR sequences rarity was the rule, although some public TCRs occurred in many donors. Later on, a genetic analysis was performed. It linked a missense variant in DCLRE1C with V- and J-gene trimming of TCR beta.

The primer mix had 60 Vbeta and 13 Jbeta primers. TCRdb's copy holds only in-frame clones and misses some; the assay was immunoSEQ multiplex PCR. The sample contains fewer than 140,000 clones, more than 60% of which appear only once. The CDR3 has 17 residues. The V gene lost 0 bases and the J gene lost 2 bases, with 17 bases spanning the gap. The germline V gene encodes CDR1 LGHNA and CDR2 YNFKEQ. V usage is TRBV4-2 and J usage is TRBJ2-7; a weak D match, TRBD1 (7 bases). Sequenced sample: PBMCs. This sequence originates from a woman between 50 and 59 years old in good health and CMV-seropositive. In DNA form, the CDR3 reads TGTGCCAGCAGCCAAGATCAAAGGGCGGGACAGCCCTACGAGCAGTACTTC. Protein: CASSQDQRAGQPYEQYF.